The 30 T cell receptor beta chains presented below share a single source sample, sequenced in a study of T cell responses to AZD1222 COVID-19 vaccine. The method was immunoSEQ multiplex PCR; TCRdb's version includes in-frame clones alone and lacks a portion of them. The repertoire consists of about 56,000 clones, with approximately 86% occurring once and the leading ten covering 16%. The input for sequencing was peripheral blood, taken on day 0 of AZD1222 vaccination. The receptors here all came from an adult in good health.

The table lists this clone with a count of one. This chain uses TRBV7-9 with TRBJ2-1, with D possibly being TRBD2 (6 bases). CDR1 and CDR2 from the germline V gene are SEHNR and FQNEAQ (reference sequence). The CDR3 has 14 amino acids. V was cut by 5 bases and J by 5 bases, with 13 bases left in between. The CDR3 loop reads CASSLRDLDNEQFF. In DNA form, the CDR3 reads TGTGCCAGCAGCCTCCGGGACTTGGACAATGAGCAGTTCTTC.

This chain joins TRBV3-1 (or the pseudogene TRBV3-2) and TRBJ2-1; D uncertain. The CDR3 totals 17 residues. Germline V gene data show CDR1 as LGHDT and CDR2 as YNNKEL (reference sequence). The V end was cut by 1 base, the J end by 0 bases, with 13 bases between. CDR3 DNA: TGTGCCAGCAGCCAAGGGCCTCTCGGCAGCTCCTACAATGAGCAGTTCTTC. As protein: CASSQGPLGSSYNEQFF.

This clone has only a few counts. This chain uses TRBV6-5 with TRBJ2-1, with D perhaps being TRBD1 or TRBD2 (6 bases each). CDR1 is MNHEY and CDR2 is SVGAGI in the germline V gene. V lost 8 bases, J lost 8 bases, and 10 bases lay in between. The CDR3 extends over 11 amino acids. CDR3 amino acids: CASGGQYEQFF. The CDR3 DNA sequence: TGTGCCAGCGGGGGGCAGTATGAGCAGTTCTTC.

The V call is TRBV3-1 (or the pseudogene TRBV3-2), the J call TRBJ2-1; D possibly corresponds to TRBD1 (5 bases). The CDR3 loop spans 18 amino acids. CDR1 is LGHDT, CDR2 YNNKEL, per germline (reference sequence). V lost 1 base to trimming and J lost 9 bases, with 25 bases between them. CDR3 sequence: CASSQGVPAGIGSSEQFF. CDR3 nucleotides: TGTGCCAGCAGCCAAGGAGTGCCGGCAGGGATAGGTTCCAGTGAGCAGTTCTTC.

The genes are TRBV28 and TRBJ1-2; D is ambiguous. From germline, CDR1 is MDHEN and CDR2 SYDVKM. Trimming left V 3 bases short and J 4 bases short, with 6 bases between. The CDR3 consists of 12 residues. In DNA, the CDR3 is TGTGCCAGCAGTTTTGAGACCTATGGCTACACCTTC. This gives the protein CASSFETYGYTF.

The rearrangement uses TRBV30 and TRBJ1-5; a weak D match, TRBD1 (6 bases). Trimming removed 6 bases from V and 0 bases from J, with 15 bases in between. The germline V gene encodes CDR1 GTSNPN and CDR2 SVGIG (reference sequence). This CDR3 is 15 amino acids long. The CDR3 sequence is CACTRGPYSNQPQHF. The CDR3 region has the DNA TGTGCCTGTACCAGGGGCCCGTATAGCAATCAGCCCCAGCATTTT.

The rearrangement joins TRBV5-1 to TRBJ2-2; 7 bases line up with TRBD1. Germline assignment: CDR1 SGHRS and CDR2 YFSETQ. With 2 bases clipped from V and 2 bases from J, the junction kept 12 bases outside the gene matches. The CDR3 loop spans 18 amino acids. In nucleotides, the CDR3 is TGCGCCAGCAGCTTTTTCCGGCGAAACAGGGGTAACACCGGGGAGCTGTTTTTT. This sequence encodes CASSFFRRNRGNTGELFF.

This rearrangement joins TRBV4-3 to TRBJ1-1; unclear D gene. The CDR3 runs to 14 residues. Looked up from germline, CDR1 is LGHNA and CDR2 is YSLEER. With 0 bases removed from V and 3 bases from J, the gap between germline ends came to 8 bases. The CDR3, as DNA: TGCGCCAGCAGCCAAGAAGACGAGTACACTGAAGCTTTCTTT. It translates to CASSQEDEYTEAFF.

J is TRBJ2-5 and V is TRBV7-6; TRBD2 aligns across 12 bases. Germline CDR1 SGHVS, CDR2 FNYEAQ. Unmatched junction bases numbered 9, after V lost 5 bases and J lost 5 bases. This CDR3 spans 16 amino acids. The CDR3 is CASSPTSGRIGETQYF. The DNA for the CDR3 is TGTGCCAGCAGCCCGACTAGCGGGAGAATAGGGGAGACCCAGTACTTC.

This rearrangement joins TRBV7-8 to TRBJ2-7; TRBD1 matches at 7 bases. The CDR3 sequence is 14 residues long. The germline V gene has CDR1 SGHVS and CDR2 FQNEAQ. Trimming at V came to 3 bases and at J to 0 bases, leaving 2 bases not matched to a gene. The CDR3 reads CASSFRTGSYEQYF. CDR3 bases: TGTGCCAGCAGCTTTAGGACAGGCTCCTACGAGCAGTACTTC. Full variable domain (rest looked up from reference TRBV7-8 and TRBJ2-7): GAGVSQSPRYKVAKRGQDVALRCDPISGHVSLFWYQQALGQGPEFLTYFQNEAQLDKSGLPSDRFFAERPEGSVSTLKIQRTQQEDSAVYLCASSFRTGSYEQYFGPGTRLTVT.

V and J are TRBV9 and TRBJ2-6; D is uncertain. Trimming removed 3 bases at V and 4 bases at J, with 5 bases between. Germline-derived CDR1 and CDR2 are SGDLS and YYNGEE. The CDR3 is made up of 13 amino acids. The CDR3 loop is CASSEQGANVLTF. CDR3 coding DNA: TGTGCCAGCAGCGAGCAGGGGGCCAACGTCCTGACTTTC. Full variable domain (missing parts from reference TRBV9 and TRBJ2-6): DSGVTQTPKHLITATGQRVTLRCSPRSGDLSVYWYQQSLDQGLQFLIQYYNGEERAKGNILERFSAQQFPDLHSELNLSSLELGDSALYFCASSEQGANVLTFGAGSRLTVL.

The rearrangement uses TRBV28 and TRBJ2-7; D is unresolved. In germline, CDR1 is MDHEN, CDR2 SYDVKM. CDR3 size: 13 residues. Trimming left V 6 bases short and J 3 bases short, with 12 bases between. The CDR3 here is CASRLNAYYEQYF. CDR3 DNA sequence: TGTGCCAGCAGACTTAACGCCTACTACGAGCAGTACTTC.

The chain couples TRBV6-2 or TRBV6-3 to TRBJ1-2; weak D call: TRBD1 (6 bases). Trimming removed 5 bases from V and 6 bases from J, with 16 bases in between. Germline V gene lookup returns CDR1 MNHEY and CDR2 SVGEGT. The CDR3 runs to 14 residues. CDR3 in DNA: TGTGCCAGCAGTCCCCCAATCGACAGGAATGGCTACACCTTC. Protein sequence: CASSPPIDRNGYTF.

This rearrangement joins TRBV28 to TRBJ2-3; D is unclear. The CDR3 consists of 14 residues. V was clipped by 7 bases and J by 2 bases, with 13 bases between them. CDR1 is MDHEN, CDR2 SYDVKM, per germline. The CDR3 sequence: CASNPDGSTDTQYF. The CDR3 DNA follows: TGTGCCAGCAACCCGGACGGATCCACAGATACGCAGTATTTT.

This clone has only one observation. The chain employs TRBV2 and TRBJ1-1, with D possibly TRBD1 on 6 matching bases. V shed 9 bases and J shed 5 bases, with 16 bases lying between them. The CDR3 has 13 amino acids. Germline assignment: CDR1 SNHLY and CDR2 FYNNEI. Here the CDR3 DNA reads TGTGCCAGTGTGGGGGGCGGGAGAACTGAAGCTTTCTTT. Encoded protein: CASVGGGRTEAFF. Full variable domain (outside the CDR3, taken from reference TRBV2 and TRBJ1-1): EPEVTQTPSHQVTQMGQEVILRCVPISNHLYFYWYRQILGQKVEFLVSFYNNEISEKSEIFDDQFSVERPDGSNFTLKIRSTKLEDSAMYFCASVGGGRTEAFFGQGTRLTVV.

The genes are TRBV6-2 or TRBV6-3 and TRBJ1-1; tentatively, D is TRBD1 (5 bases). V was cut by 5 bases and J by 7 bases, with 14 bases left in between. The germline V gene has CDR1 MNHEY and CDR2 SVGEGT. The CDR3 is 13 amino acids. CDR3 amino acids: CASSRGILYEAFF. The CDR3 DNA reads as TGTGCCAGCAGTCGGGGGATACTATATGAAGCTTTCTTT.

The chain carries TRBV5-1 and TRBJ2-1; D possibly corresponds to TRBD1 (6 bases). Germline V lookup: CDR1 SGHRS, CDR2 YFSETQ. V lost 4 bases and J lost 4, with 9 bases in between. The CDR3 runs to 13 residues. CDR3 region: CASSLGTYNEQFF. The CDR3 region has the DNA TGCGCCAGCAGCCTAGGGACATACAATGAGCAGTTCTTC.

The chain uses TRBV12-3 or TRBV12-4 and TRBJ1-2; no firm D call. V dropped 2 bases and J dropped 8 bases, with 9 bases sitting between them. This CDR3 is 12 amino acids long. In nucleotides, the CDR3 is TGTGCCAGCAGTTTAATGGGTCAAGGCTACACCTTC. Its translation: CASSLMGQGYTF.

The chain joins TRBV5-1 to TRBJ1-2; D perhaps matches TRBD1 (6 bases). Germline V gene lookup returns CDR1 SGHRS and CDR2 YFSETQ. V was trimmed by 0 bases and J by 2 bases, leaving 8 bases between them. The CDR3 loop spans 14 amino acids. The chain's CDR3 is CASSLGQENYGYTF. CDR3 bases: TGCGCCAGCAGCTTGGGACAGGAGAACTATGGCTACACCTTC.

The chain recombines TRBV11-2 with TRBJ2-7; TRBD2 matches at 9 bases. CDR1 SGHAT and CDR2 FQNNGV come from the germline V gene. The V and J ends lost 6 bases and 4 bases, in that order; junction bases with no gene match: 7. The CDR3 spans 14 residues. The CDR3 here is CASSVAGEGYEQYF. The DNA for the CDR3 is TGTGCCAGCAGTGTAGCGGGAGAAGGATACGAGCAGTACTTC.

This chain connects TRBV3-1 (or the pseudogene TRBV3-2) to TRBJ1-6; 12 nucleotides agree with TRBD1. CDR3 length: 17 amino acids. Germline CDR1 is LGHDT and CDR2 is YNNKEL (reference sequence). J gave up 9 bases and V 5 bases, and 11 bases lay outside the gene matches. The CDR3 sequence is CASSVRDRGQFGSPLHF. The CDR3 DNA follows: TGTGCCAGCAGCGTCCGGGACAGGGGGCAATTCGGTTCACCCCTCCACTTT.

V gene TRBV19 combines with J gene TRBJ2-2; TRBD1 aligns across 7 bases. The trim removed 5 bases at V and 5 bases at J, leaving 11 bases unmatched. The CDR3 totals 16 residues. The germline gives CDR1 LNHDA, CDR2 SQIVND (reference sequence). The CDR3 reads CASSWGTALVTGELFF. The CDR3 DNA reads TGTGCCAGTAGTTGGGGGACAGCCCTCGTAACCGGGGAGCTGTTTTTT.

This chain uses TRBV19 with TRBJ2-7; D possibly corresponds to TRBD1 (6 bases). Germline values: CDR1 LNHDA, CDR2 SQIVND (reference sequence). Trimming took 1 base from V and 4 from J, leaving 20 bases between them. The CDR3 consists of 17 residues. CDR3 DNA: TGTGCCAGTAGTATAGCCGACAGGCCGATAAACCCGTACGAGCAGTACTTC. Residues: CASSIADRPINPYEQYF.

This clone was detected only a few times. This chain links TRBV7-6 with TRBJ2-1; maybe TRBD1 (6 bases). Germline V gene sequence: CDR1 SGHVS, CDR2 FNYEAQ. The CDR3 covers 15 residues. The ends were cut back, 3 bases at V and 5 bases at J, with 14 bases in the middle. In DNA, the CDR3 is TGTGCCAGCAGCTTGAGGGGGTCGCGAGACAATGAGCAGTTCTTC. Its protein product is CASSLRGSRDNEQFF.

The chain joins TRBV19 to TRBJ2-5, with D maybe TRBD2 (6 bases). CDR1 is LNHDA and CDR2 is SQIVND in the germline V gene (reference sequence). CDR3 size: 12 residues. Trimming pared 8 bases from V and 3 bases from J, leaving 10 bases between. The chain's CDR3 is CASAASEETQYF. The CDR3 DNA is TGTGCCAGTGCGGCTAGCGAAGAGACCCAGTACTTC.

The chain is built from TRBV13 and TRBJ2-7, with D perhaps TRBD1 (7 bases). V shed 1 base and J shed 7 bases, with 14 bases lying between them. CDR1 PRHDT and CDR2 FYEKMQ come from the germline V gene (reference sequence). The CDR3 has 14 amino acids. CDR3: CASSLEEGASEQYF. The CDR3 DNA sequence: TGTGCCAGCAGCTTAGAGGAGGGGGCGAGTGAGCAGTACTTC.

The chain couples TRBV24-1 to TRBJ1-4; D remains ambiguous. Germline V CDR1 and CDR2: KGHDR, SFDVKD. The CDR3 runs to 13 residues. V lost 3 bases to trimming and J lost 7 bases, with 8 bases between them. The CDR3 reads CATSDILSEKLFF. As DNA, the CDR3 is TGTGCCACCAGTGATATTCTGAGTGAAAAACTGTTTTTT.

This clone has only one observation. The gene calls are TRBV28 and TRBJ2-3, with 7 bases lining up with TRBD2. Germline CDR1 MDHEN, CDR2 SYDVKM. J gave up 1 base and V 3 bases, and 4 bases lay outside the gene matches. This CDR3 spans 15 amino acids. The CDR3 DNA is TGTGCCAGCAGTTTTGGTGGGGGGGGCACAGATACGCAGTATTTT. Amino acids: CASSFGGGGTDTQYF.

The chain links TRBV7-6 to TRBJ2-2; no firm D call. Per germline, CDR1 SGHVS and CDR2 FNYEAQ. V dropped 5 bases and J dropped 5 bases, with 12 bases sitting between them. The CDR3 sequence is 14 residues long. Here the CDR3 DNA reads TGTGCCAGCAGCCCCGAGCTTGGGACCGGGGAGCTGTTTTTT. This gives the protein CASSPELGTGELFF. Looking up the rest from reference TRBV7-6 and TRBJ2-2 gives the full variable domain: GAGVSQSPRYKVTKRGQDVALRCDPISGHVSLYWYRQALGQGPEFLTYFNYEAQQDKSGLPNDRFSAERPEGSISTLTIQRTEQRDSAMYRCASSPELGTGELFFGEGSRLTVL.

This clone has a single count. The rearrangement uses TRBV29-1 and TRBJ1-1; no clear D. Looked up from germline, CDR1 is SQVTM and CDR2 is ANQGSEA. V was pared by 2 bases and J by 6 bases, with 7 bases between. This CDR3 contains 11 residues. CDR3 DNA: TGCAGCGTTGAACACCGGGCTGAAGCTTTCTTT. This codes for CSVEHRAEAFF.